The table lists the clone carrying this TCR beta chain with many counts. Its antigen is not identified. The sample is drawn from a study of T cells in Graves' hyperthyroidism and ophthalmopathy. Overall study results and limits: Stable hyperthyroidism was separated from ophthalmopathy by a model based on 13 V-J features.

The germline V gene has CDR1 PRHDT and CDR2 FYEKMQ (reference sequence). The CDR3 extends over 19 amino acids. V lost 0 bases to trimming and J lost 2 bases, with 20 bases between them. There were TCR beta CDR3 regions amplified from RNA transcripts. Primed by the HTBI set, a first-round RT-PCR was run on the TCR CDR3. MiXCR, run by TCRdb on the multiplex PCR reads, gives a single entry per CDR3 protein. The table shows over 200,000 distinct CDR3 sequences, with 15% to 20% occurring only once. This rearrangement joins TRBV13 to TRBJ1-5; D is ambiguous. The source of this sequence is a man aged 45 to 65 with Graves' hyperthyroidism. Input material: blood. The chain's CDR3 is CASSLGRSRPGVGNQPQHF. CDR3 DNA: TGTGCCAGCAGCTTAGGCCGGTCCAGGCCGGGTGTTGGCAATCAGCCCCAGCATTTT.